These T cell receptor beta chains were read from a single sample in a study. TCRdb re-analysed the RT-PCR reads in MiXCR, keeping a single row per CDR3 protein. This sample yields about 680,000 distinct CDR3 sequences, of which 13% to 15% are seen a single time; roughly 4% belongs to the top ten. The sample consisted of memory CD4+ T cells from blood. Source of these receptors: a female donor in good health, serving as a healthy control. Each CDR3 is given with its conserved first and last residue. Fields, in order: clone size, V gene, D gene, J gene, CDR3 protein, CDR3 DNA. The D gene is left open where the match is weak. A row's size may be missing; if present it is once, few, many or a size class.

>few|TRBV15|.|TRBJ2-7
CATSRGRSNSYEQYF
TGTGCCACCAGCAGAGGACGGTCTAACTCCTACGAGCAGTACTTC
>.|TRBV28|TRBD2|TRBJ2-1
CASRLRTSGFYNEQFF
TGTGCCAGCAGGTTAAGGACTAGCGGATTCTACAATGAGCAGTTCTTC
>once|TRBV18|.|TRBJ2-5
CASSPPSGETQYF
TGTGCCAGCTCACCACCATCGGGAGAGACCCAGTACTTC
>many|TRBV5-6|TRBD2|TRBJ2-3
CASSSPGRILGDNTQYF
TGTGCCAGCAGCTCCCCCGGGAGGATCTTGGGTGACAATACGCAGTATTTT
>many|TRBV6-5|.|TRBJ2-2
CASSPGGAGELFF
TGTGCCAGCAGCCCTGGGGGTGCCGGGGAGCTGTTTTTT
>.|TRBV6-2/TRBV6-3|.|TRBJ2-6
CASSPTSLDSGANVLTF
TGTGCCAGCAGTCCCACGTCTCTAGACTCTGGGGCCAACGTCCTGACTTTC
>few|TRBV10-3|.|TRBJ2-2
CAISELLSPAGELFF
TGTGCCATCAGTGAGCTCCTATCCCCCGCGGGGGAGCTGTTTTTT
>.|TRBV6-1|.|TRBJ2-4
CASSEGSVAKNIQYF
TGTGCCAGCAGTGAGGGGTCCGTAGCCAAAAACATTCAGTACTTC
>.|TRBV25-1|TRBD1|TRBJ2-6
CASSGRDRGLLGTNVLTF
TGTGCCAGCAGTGGCCGGGACAGGGGACTTCTGGGGACCAACGTCCTGACTTTC
>.|TRBV4-3|TRBD2|TRBJ2-3
CASSPRGDPSTDTQYF
TGCGCCAGCAGCCCTCGGGGGGACCCTAGCACAGATACGCAGTATTTT
>.|TRBV7-2|.|TRBJ2-5
CASSLGVAQETQYF
TGTGCCAGCAGCTTAGGGGTGGCACAAGAGACCCAGTACTTC
>.|TRBV20-1|TRBD2|TRBJ2-3
CSARGLAGTDTQYF
TGCAGTGCTAGAGGGCTAGCGGGCACAGATACGCAGTATTTT
>.|TRBV7-9|.|TRBJ2-1
CASSLGSWGADEQFF
TGTGCCAGCAGCTTAGGGTCCTGGGGGGCTGATGAGCAGTTCTTC
>.|TRBV7-2|.|TRBJ1-5
CASSLAAAWGGNQPQHF
TGTGCCAGCAGCTTAGCCGCGGCGTGGGGGGGCAATCAGCCCCAGCATTTT
>few|TRBV12-3/TRBV12-4|.|TRBJ2-7
CASSLFLGSYEQYF
TGTGCCAGCAGTTTGTTTTTGGGTTCCTACGAGCAGTACTTC
>.|TRBV4-3|.|TRBJ1-6
CASSDSGLYNSPLHF
TGCGCCAGTTCCGACAGTGGCTTGTATAATTCACCCCTCCACTTT
>many|TRBV27|TRBD2|TRBJ2-7
CASSRLATYEQYF
TGTGCCAGCAGTAGACTAGCCACCTACGAGCAGTACTTC
>.|TRBV7-2|TRBD1|TRBJ1-1
CASSSRQGAPEAFF
TGTGCCAGCAGCAGCCGACAGGGGGCTCCTGAAGCTTTCTTT
>many|TRBV27|.|TRBJ2-7
CASSFSSWGERSYEQYF
TGTGCCAGCAGTTTCTCGTCGTGGGGGGAGCGCTCCTACGAGCAGTACTTC
>many|TRBV6-1|.|TRBJ1-2
CASSYRQEYGYTF
TGTGCCAGCAGTTACCGACAGGAGTATGGCTACACCTTC
>few|TRBV20-1|TRBD1|TRBJ2-1
CSANRQGEQFF
TGCAGTGCAAACCGACAGGGTGAGCAGTTCTTC
>many|TRBV7-2|TRBD1|TRBJ2-1
CASSGTGRDEQFF
TGTGCCAGCAGCGGGACAGGAAGGGATGAGCAGTTCTTC
>many|TRBV5-5|TRBD2|TRBJ2-7
CASSPGLADAYEQYF
TGTGCCAGCAGCCCCGGACTAGCGGACGCCTACGAGCAGTACTTC
>.|TRBV20-1|.|TRBJ2-7
CSASTYEQYF
TGCAGTGCTAGTACCTACGAGCAGTACTTC
>few|TRBV2|.|TRBJ1-1
CASSESAILNTEAFF
TGTGCCAGCAGTGAATCCGCCATTCTGAACACTGAAGCTTTCTTT
>.|TRBV5-8|.|TRBJ2-3
CASSLAGVNTDTQYF
TGTGCCAGCAGCTTGGCCGGGGTGAACACAGATACGCAGTATTTT
>few|TRBV20-1|TRBD1|TRBJ1-4
CSAARQGEKLFF
TGCAGTGCCGCCCGACAGGGTGAGAAACTGTTTTTT